These 17 T cell receptor beta chains came from one sample sequenced in a study of cytomegalovirus exposure and HLA in healthy donors. The PCR had 60 Vbeta and 13 Jbeta primers. Sequencing was performed with immunoSEQ multiplex PCR; in TCRdb, only in-frame clones are kept and a portion is missing. Among some 110,000 clones listed, roughly 80% were seen once. The sample consisted of PBMCs. The source of these receptors is a man aged 25 to 40 in good health and CMV-seropositive.

The CDR3 protein is CASSVAKGAGDEQFF. The CDR3 coding sequence is TGTGCCAGCAGCGTAGCAAAGGGGGCGGGTGATGAGCAGTTCTTC. This sequence joins TRBV9 and TRBJ2-1; TRBD1 aligns across 7 bases. J lost 8 bases, V lost 0 bases, and 8 bases had no gene match. From germline, CDR1 is SGDLS and CDR2 YYNGEE. There are 15 residues in the CDR3.

This clone was found once. This rearrangement joins TRBV25-1 to TRBJ2-3; 8 bases are shared with TRBD1. Germline V gene lookup returns CDR1 MGHDK and CDR2 SYGVNS. CDR3 length equals 14 residues. After removal of 8 bases from V and 4 bases from J, the junction contained 8 bases not matched to a gene. In DNA form, the CDR3 reads TGTGCCAGCGGTTGGACAGGGTCTGCAGATACGCAGTATTTT. It codes for CASGWTGSADTQYF. Drawing the rest from reference TRBV25-1 and TRBJ2-3, the complete variable domain is EADIYQTPRYLVIGTGKKITLECSQTMGHDKMYWYQQDPGMELHLIHYSYGVNSTEKGDLSSESTVSRIRTEHFPLTLESARPSHTSQYLCASGWTGSADTQYFGPGTRLTVL.

J is TRBJ2-2 and V is TRBV6-5; no clear D. The CDR3 is 13 residues long. Germline V gene lookup returns CDR1 MNHEY and CDR2 SVGAGI. V lost 2 bases, J lost 6 bases, and 7 bases lay in between. The CDR3 spells CASSYQAAGELFF. CDR3 bases: TGTGCCAGCAGTTACCAGGCCGCCGGGGAGCTGTTTTTT.

The chain carries TRBV6-4 and TRBJ2-7; the D gene is possibly TRBD1 (5 bases). Trimming took 7 bases from V and 3 from J, leaving 22 bases between them. Germline lookup yields CDR1 MRHNA and CDR2 SNTAGT. The CDR3 consists of 16 residues. CDR3: CASTRQTDVRIYEQYF. CDR3 in DNA: TGTGCCAGCACCCGCCAGACAGATGTTCGGATCTACGAGCAGTACTTC.

The V and J genes are TRBV18 and TRBJ1-2; D gene unclear. CDR1 and CDR2 from the germline V gene are KGHSH and LQKENI. There are 13 residues in the CDR3. Trimming removed 1 base from V and 6 bases from J, with 9 bases in between. In nucleotides, the CDR3 is TGTGCCAGCTCACCACGGCGGGTCGATGGCTACACCTTC. Translation gives CASSPRRVDGYTF.

This clone came up a few times. The J gene is TRBJ1-3, the V gene TRBV7-2, with 9 bases fitting TRBD1. Per germline, CDR1 SGHTA and CDR2 FQGNSA. V was pared by 5 bases and J by 0 bases, with 8 bases of the junction left unmatched. The CDR3 is 17 residues long. The CDR3 spells CASSAPGQGLSGNTIYF. The CDR3, as DNA: TGTGCCAGCAGCGCGCCGGGACAGGGCCTCTCTGGAAACACCATATATTTT.

This sequence joins TRBV18 and TRBJ1-2; the D is unclear. Germline V gene lookup returns CDR1 KGHSH and CDR2 LQKENI. Trimming stripped 2 bases from V and 6 bases from J, with 10 bases between. This CDR3 contains 13 residues. The CDR3 reads CASSPMAFDGYTF. In DNA form, the CDR3 reads TGTGCCAGCTCACCAATGGCATTTGATGGCTACACCTTC. The full variable domain, rest sourced from reference TRBV18 and TRBJ1-2, is NAGVMQNPRHLVRRRGQEARLRCSPMKGHSHVYWYRQLPEEGLKFMVYLQKENIIDESGMPKERFSAEFPKEGPSILRIQQVVRGDSAAYFCASSPMAFDGYTFGSGTRLTVV.

V usage is TRBV5-6 and J usage is TRBJ2-7, with a possible D match to TRBD2 (5 bases). CDR3 length: 17 amino acids. Germline V gene sequence: CDR1 SGHDT, CDR2 YYEEEE. V lost 0 bases and J 7 bases, leaving 23 bases between the germline ends. CDR3 nucleotide sequence: TGTGCCAGCAGCTTGGCCAATGAAGGGAGTCCCCCTAAGGAGCAGTACTTC. It yields the protein CASSLANEGSPPKEQYF. Combining the CDR3 with reference TRBV5-6 and TRBJ2-7 gives the whole variable domain DAGVTQSPTHLIKTRGQQVTLRCSPKSGHDTVSWYQQALGQGPQFIFQYYEEEERQRGNFPDRFSGHQFPNYSSELNVNALLLGDSALYLCASSLANEGSPPKEQYFGPGTRLTVT.

The table lists this clone with a few counts. J is TRBJ1-4 and V is TRBV6-1; D gene unclear. V was clipped by 4 bases and J by 0 bases, with 9 bases between them. CDR3 length equals 15 residues. The germline V gene encodes CDR1 MNHNS and CDR2 SASEGT. The chain's CDR3 is CASSGNRATNEKLFF. CDR3 in DNA: TGTGCCAGCAGTGGTAACAGAGCAACTAATGAAAAACTGTTTTTT.

The CDR3 spells CASSIQGASYTF. The CDR3 nucleotides are TGTGCCAGTAGTATACAGGGGGCCTCTTACACCTTC. The gene calls are TRBV19 and TRBJ1-2; 8 nucleotides line up with TRBD1. This CDR3 comprises 12 residues. The germline V gene encodes CDR1 LNHDA and CDR2 SQIVND (reference sequence). Trimming took 2 bases from V and 11 from J; bases not matched to a gene: 4.

The CDR3 nucleotides are TGTGCCAGCAGCTTGTCGGGACACGCCGAGCAGTTCTTC. This gives the protein CASSLSGHAEQFF. The chain employs TRBV5-4 and TRBJ2-1, with D possibly TRBD1 on 6 matching bases. This CDR3 spans 13 amino acids. V lost 1 base to trimming and J lost 10 bases, with 12 bases between them. Germline CDR1 is SGHNT and CDR2 is YYREEE (reference sequence).

This sequence joins TRBV28 and TRBJ1-2; 10 nucleotides agree with TRBD1. The CDR3 is 14 residues long. V lost 6 bases, J lost 4 bases, and 5 bases stayed unmatched. Germline lookup yields CDR1 MDHEN and CDR2 SYDVKM. CDR3 DNA: TGTGCCAGCAGCCCCGGGACAGGGGTCTATGGCTACACCTTC. Translated: CASSPGTGVYGYTF.

The J gene is TRBJ2-2, the V gene TRBV7-6, with TRBD2 matching 12 bases. Trimming at V came to 2 bases and at J to 5 bases, leaving 9 bases not matched to a gene. Germline CDR1 and CDR2: SGHVS and FNYEAQ. There are 18 residues in the CDR3. CDR3 nucleotides: TGTGCCAGCAGCTTAACCCGGACTAGCGGGGCGCTGACCGGGGAGCTGTTTTTT. The encoded protein is CASSLTRTSGALTGELFF.

The chain is built from TRBV4-2 and TRBJ2-5; 9 bases map to TRBD2. After removal of 0 bases from V and 1 base from J, the junction contained 6 bases not matched to a gene. The CDR3 sequence is 17 residues long. Germline CDR1 reads LGHNA; CDR2 reads YNFKEQ. CDR3 sequence: CASSQDRSGGSQETQYF. CDR3 nucleotide sequence: TGTGCCAGCAGCCAAGATCGGAGCGGGGGGAGCCAAGAGACCCAGTACTTC.

V gene TRBV30 combines with J gene TRBJ2-5; a weak D match, TRBD1 (6 bases). Trimming removed 6 bases at V and 4 bases at J, with 18 bases between. Germline V lookup: CDR1 GTSNPN, CDR2 SVGIG (reference sequence). The CDR3 runs 14 residues. Here the CDR3 reads CACRGTSRRETQYF. Here the CDR3 DNA reads TGTGCCTGCCGAGGGACATCCAGAAGAGAGACCCAGTACTTC.

The CDR3 nucleotides read TGTGCCAGCAGTTACCCCCTCTCCTACGAGCAGTACTTC. Its protein product is CASSYPLSYEQYF. The V gene is TRBV6-5, the J gene TRBJ2-7, with D hard to call. Trimming cost V 2 bases and J 0 bases, with 5 bases left between them. The CDR3 consists of 13 residues. Germline CDR1 reads MNHEY; CDR2 reads SVGAGI.

This clone was observed a few times. The J gene is TRBJ1-2, the V gene TRBV14; 7 bases are a match to TRBD1. The CDR3 is made up of 16 amino acids. Per the germline V gene, CDR1 is SGHDN and CDR2 is FVKESK. The V segment lost 4 bases and the J segment 6 bases; nucleotides outside the gene matches: 14. This CDR3 is CASSLFRGGGEDGYTF. CDR3 bases: TGTGCCAGCAGCCTCTTCCGCGGAGGGGGCGAAGATGGCTACACCTTC.